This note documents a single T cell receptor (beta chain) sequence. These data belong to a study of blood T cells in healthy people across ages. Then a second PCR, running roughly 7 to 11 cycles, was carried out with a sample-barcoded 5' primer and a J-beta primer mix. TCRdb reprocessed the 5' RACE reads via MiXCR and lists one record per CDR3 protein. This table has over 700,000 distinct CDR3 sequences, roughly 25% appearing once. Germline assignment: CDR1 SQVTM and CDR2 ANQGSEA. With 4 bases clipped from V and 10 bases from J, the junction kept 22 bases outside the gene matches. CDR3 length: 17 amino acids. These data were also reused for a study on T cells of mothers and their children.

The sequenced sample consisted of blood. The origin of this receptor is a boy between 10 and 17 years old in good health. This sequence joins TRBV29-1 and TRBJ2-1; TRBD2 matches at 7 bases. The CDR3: CSVVFMRGLPKRDEQFF. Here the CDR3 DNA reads TGCAGCGTTGTATTTATGAGGGGACTACCTAAGAGGGACGAGCAGTTCTTC.